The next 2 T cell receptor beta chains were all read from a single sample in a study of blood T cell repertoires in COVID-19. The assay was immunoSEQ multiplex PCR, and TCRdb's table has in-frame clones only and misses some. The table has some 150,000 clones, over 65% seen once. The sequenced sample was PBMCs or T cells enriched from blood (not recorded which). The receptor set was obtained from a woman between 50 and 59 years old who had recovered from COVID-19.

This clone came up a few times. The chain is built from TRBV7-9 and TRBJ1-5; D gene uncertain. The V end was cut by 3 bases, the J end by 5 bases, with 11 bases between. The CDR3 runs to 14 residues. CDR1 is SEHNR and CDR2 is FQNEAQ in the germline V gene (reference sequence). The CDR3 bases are TGTGCCAGCAGCTTTCCGCACCAGGATCAGCCCCAGCATTTT. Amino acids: CASSFPHQDQPQHF.

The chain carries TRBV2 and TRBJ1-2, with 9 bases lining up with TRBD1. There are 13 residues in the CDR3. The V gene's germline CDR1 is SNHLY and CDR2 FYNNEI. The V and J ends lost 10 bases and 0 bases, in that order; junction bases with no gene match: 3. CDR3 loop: CANGQGSNYGYTF. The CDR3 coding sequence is TGTGCCAACGGACAGGGGTCTAACTATGGCTACACCTTC. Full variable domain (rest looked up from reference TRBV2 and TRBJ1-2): EPEVTQTPSHQVTQMGQEVILRCVPISNHLYFYWYRQILGQKVEFLVSFYNNEISEKSEIFDDQFSVERPDGSNFTLKIRSTKLEDSAMYFCANGQGSNYGYTFGSGTRLTVV.